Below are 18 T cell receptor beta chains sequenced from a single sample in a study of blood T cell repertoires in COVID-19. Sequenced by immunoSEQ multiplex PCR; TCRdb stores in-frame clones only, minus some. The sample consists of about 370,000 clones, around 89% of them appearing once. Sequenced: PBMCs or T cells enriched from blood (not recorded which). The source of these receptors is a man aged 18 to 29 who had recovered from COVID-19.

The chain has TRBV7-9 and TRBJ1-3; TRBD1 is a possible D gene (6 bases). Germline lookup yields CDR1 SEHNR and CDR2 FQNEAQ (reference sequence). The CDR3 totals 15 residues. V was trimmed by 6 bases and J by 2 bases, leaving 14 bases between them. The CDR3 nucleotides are TGTGCCAGCAGTTCCTCCGGGGGGCCTGGAAACACCATATATTTT. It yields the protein CASSSSGGPGNTIYF.

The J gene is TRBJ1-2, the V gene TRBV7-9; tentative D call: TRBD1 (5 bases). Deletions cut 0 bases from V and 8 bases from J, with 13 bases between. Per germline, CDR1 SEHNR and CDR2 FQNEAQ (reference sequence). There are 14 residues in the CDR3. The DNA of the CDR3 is TGTGCCAGCAGCTTAGCCGGGACTGGCGCCGGCTACACCTTC. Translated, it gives CASSLAGTGAGYTF. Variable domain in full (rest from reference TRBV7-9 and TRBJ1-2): DTGVSQNPRHKITKRGQNVTFRCDPISEHNRLYWYRQTLGQGPEFLTYFQNEAQLEKSRLLSDRFSAERPKGSFSTLEIQRTEQGDSAMYLCASSLAGTGAGYTFGSGTRLTVV.

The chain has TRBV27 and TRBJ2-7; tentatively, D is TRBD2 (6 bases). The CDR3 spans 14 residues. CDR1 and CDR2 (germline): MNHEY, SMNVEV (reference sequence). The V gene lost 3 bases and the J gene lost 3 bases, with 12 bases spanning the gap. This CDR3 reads CASSFRDWDYEQYF. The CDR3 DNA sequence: TGTGCCAGCAGTTTCCGGGACTGGGACTACGAGCAGTACTTC.

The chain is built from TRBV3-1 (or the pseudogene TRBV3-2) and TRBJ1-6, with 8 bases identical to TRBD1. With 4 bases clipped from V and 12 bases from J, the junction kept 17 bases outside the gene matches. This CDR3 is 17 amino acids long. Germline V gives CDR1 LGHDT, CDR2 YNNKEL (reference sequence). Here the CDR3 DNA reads TGTGCCAGCAGCCCCTTGATCGGGACAGGTGAAAGGGGACCCCTCCACTTT. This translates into CASSPLIGTGERGPLHF.

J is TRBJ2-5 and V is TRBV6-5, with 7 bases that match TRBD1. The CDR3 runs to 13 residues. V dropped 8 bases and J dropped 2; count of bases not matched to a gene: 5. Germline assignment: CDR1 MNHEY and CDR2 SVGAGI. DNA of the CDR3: TGTGCCAGCGGACAGGACAGGCAAGAGACCCAGTACTTC. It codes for CASGQDRQETQYF.

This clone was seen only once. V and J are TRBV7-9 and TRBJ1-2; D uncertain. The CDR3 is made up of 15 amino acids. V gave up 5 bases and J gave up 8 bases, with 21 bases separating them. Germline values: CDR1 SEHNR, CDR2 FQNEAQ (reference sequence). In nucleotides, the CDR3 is TGTGCCAGCAGCCGAGGCCAAATGCTCGTTTCCGGCTACACCTTC. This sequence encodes CASSRGQMLVSGYTF.

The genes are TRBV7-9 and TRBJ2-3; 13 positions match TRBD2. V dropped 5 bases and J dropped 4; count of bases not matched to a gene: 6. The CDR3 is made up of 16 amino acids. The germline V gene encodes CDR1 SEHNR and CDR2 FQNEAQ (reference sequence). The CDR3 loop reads CASSRTSGSGSDTQYF. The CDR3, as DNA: TGTGCCAGCAGCCGGACTAGCGGGAGCGGTTCAGATACGCAGTATTTT.

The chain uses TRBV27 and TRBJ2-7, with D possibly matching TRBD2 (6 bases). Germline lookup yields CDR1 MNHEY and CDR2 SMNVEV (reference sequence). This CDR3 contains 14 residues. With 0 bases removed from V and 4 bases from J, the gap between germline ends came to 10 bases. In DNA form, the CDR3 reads TGTGCCAGCAGTTTATCGAGGGGAGGATACGAGCAGTACTTC. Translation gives CASSLSRGGYEQYF.

CDR3 coding DNA: TGTGCCAGTAAAGGAAGGGGACTGGGCCAGCCCCAGCATTTT. Its translation is CASKGRGLGQPQHF. The chain carries TRBV19 and TRBJ1-5, with a tentative D call TRBD1 (5 bases). Germline V gene sequence: CDR1 LNHDA, CDR2 SQIVND (reference sequence). The CDR3 length is 14 residues. V was shortened by 7 bases and J by 7 bases, with 17 bases between the two germline ends.

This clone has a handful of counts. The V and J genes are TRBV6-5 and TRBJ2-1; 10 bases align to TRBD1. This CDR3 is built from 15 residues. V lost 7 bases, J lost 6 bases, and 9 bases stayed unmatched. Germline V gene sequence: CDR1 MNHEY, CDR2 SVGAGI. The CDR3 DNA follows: TGTGCCAGCACCCTAGACAGGGGGCATTCCAATGAGCAGTTCTTC. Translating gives CASTLDRGHSNEQFF.

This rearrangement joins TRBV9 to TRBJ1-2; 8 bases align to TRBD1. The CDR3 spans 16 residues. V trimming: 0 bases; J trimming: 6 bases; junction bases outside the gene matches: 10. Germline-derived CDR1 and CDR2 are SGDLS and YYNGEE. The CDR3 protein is CASSVEGSGGADGYTF. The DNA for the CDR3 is TGTGCCAGCAGCGTAGAAGGGTCAGGGGGCGCGGATGGCTACACCTTC.

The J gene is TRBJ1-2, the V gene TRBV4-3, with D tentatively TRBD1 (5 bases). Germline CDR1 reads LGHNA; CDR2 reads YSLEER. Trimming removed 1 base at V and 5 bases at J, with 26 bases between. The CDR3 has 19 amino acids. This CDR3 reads CASSQAFRGMRSAQYGYTF. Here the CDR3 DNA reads TGCGCCAGCAGCCAAGCCTTTAGGGGCATGAGGTCGGCACAGTATGGCTACACCTTC.

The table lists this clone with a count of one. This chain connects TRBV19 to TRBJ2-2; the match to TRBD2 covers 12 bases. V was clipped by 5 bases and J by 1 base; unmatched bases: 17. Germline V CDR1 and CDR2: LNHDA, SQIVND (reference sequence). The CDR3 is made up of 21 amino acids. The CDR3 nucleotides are TGTGCCAGTAGTCTCGCCGTTGGCACTAGCGGGGGGATTTGGAACACCGGGGAGCTGTTTTTT. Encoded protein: CASSLAVGTSGGIWNTGELFF.

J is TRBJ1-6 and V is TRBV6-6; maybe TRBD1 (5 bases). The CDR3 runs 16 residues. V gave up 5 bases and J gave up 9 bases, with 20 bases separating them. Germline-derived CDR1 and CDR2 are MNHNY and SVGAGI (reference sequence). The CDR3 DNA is TGTGCCAGCAGTACTCGGGAGGGACTAGGAGGTTCACCCCTCCACTTT. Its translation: CASSTREGLGGSPLHF.

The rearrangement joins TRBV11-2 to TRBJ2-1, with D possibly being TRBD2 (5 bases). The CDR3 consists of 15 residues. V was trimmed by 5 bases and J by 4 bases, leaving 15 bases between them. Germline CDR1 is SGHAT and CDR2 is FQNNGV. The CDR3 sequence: CASSPGLLLYNEQFF. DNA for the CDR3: TGTGCCAGCAGCCCCGGACTCCTCCTATACAATGAGCAGTTCTTC.

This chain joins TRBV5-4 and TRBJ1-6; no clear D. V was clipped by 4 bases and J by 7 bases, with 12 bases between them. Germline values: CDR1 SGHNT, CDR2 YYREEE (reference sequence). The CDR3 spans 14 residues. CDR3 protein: CASSPFPGNSPLHF. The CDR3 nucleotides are TGTGCCAGCAGCCCCTTCCCGGGGAATTCACCCCTCCACTTT.

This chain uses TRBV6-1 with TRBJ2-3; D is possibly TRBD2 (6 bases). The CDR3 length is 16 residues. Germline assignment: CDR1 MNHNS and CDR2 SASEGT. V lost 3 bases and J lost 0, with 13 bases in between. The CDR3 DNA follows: TGTGCCAGCAGTGAGCTCAGCGGGTTGAGCACAGATACGCAGTATTTT. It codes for CASSELSGLSTDTQYF.

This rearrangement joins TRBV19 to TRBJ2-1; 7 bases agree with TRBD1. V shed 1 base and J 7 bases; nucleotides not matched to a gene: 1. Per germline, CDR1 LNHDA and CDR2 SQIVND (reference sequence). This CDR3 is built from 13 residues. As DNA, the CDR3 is TGTGCCAGTAGTATAGCCAGGGGGAATGAGCAGTTCTTC. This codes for CASSIARGNEQFF. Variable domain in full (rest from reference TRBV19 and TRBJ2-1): DGGITQSPKYLFRKEGQNVTLSCEQNLNHDAMYWYRQDPGQGLRLIYYSQIVNDFQKGDIAEGYSVSREKKESFPLTVTSAQKNPTAFYLCASSIARGNEQFFGPGTRLTVL.